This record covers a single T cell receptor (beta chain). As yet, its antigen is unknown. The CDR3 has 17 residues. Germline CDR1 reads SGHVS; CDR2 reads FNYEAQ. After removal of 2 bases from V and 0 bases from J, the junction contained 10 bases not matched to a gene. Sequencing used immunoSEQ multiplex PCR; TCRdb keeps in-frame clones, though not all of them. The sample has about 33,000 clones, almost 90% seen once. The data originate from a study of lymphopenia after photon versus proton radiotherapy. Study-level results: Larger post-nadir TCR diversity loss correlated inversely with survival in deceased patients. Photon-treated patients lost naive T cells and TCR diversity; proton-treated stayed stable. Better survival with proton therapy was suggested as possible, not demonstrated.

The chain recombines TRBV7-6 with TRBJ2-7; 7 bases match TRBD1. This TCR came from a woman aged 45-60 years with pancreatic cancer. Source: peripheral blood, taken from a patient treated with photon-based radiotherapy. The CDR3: CASSLLSGRGLSYEQYF. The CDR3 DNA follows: TGTGCCAGCAGCTTACTGTCCGGAAGGGGGCTCTCCTACGAGCAGTACTTC. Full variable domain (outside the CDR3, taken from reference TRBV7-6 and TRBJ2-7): GAGVSQSPRYKVTKRGQDVALRCDPISGHVSLYWYRQALGQGPEFLTYFNYEAQQDKSGLPNDRFSAERPEGSISTLTIQRTEQRDSAMYRCASSLLSGRGLSYEQYFGPGTRLTVT.